The 23 T cell receptor beta chains presented below share a single source sample, sequenced in a study of blood T cell repertoires in COVID-19. Here immunoSEQ multiplex PCR was the method, and the copy in TCRdb shows in-frame clones only, minus some. This repertoire shows 90,000 to 120,000 clones, roughly four fifths found once; its top ten account for 20%. The sample comprised peripheral blood. The receptors originated from a man aged 65 to 85 with active or convalescent COVID-19.

There are many counts of this clone. J is TRBJ2-3 and V is TRBV11-2; 7 bases line up with TRBD1. Germline CDR1 is SGHAT and CDR2 is FQNNGV. Trimming at V came to 1 base and at J to 0 bases, leaving 10 bases not matched to a gene. CDR3 length equals 18 residues. In DNA, the CDR3 is TGTGCCAGCAGCTTAGGAGTCGGAGGACAGGTCAGCACAGATACGCAGTATTTT. Residues: CASSLGVGGQVSTDTQYF.

The V call is TRBV5-1, the J call TRBJ1-2, with D possibly matching TRBD1 (6 bases). Germline-derived CDR1 and CDR2 are SGHRS and YFSETQ. The length of the CDR3 is 14 residues. Trimming removed 4 bases from V and 1 base from J, with 11 bases in between. CDR3 DNA: TGCGCCAGCAGCCAGACAGGCTTTAACTATGGCTACACCTTC. Protein: CASSQTGFNYGYTF.

This clone turned up a few times. The V and J genes are TRBV7-2 and TRBJ1-2; D is uncertain. Per germline, CDR1 SGHTA and CDR2 FQGNSA. The CDR3 consists of 14 residues. Trimming left V 1 base short and J 4 bases short, with 10 bases between. CDR3 coding DNA: TGTGCCAGCAGCTTAGTGAACAGTGTCTATGGCTACACCTTC. Translating it yields CASSLVNSVYGYTF. Full variable domain (outside the CDR3, taken from reference TRBV7-2 and TRBJ1-2): GAGVSQSPSNKVTEKGKDVELRCDPISGHTALYWYRQSLGQGLEFLIYFQGNSAPDKSGLPSDRFSAERTGGSVSTLTIQRTQQEDSAVYLCASSLVNSVYGYTFGSGTRLTVV.

V is TRBV19 and J is TRBJ2-2, with D possibly TRBD2 on 6 matching bases. CDR1 is LNHDA, CDR2 SQIVND, per germline (reference sequence). The CDR3 is 13 residues long. Trimming removed 3 bases at V and 6 bases at J, with 8 bases between. CDR3 sequence: CASSIWDSGELFF. For the CDR3, the DNA is TGTGCCAGTAGTATCTGGGACTCCGGGGAGCTGTTTTTT.

The CDR3 here is CASSLAGGRYEQYF. The CDR3 DNA reads TGTGCCAGCAGCTTGGCAGGGGGTCGCTACGAGCAGTACTTC. The chain joins TRBV5-6 to TRBJ2-7; TRBD1 matches at 7 bases. Germline V lookup: CDR1 SGHDT, CDR2 YYEEEE. V was pared by 0 bases and J by 3 bases, with 3 bases of the junction left unmatched. This CDR3 is 14 amino acids long.

This clone was found once. The rearrangement links TRBV30 to TRBJ2-1; 10 nucleotides agree with TRBD1. Per the germline V gene, CDR1 is GTSNPN and CDR2 is SVGIG (reference sequence). The V segment lost 8 bases and the J segment 7 bases; nucleotides outside the gene matches: 8. The CDR3 covers 13 residues. The CDR3 here is CASRTGGRNEQFF. The CDR3 coding sequence is TGTGCCAGCCGGACAGGGGGACGAAATGAGCAGTTCTTC.

As DNA, the CDR3 is TGCAGCGTTGTAGGGGGGGAGAACACTGAAGCTTTCTTT. It translates to CSVVGGENTEAFF. The chain uses TRBV29-1 and TRBJ1-1, with D perhaps matching TRBD1 (6 bases). The CDR3 is 13 amino acids. Germline lookup yields CDR1 SQVTM and CDR2 ANQGSEA. V was pared by 4 bases and J by 1 base, with 10 bases between.

The genes are TRBV6-6 and TRBJ1-5, with 7 nucleotides matching TRBD1. The V segment lost 5 bases and the J segment 2 bases; nucleotides outside the gene matches: 6. The CDR3 runs 15 residues. Per germline, CDR1 MNHNY and CDR2 SVGAGI (reference sequence). The CDR3, as DNA: TGTGCCAGCAGTACAGGGGATATAGGCAATCAGCCCCAGCATTTT. It translates to CASSTGDIGNQPQHF.

V is TRBV28 and J is TRBJ2-1; TRBD2 matches 7 bases. Trimming removed 8 bases from V and 10 bases from J; junction bases left unmatched: 17. There are 15 residues in the CDR3. Germline lookup yields CDR1 MDHEN and CDR2 SYDVKM. This chain's CDR3 is CASPPAGSFQGEQFF. CDR3 in DNA: TGTGCCAGCCCCCCAGCGGGATCCTTTCAAGGGGAGCAGTTCTTC.

This clone was recorded a few times. The chain recombines TRBV3-1 (or the pseudogene TRBV3-2) with TRBJ1-1, with a possible D match to TRBD1 (5 bases). Trimming took off 0 bases at V and 6 bases at J, with 14 bases between the two ends. The CDR3 consists of 15 residues. CDR1 is LGHDT and CDR2 is YNNKEL in the germline V gene (reference sequence). DNA for the CDR3: TGTGCCAGCAGCCAAGACAGACCCCCCAGGGCTGAAGCTTTCTTT. This encodes CASSQDRPPRAEAFF.

The V call is TRBV3-1 (or the pseudogene TRBV3-2), the J call TRBJ2-5; 11 nucleotides align to TRBD2. CDR1 and CDR2 from the germline V gene are LGHDT and YNNKEL (reference sequence). The CDR3 spans 16 residues. V shed 4 bases, J shed 5 bases, and the junction held 9 bases outside the gene matches. The CDR3: CASSPLSGGVQETQYF. The CDR3 region has the DNA TGTGCCAGCAGCCCCCTTAGCGGGGGGGTACAGGAGACCCAGTACTTC.

This clone was counted a single time. The V gene is TRBV7-3, the J gene TRBJ2-1, with a possible D match to TRBD1 (5 bases). In germline, CDR1 is SGHTA, CDR2 FQGTGA. The V gene lost 4 bases and the J gene lost 5 bases, with 12 bases spanning the gap. This CDR3 has 14 residues. CDR3 nucleotides: TGTGCCAGCAGCTCCTGGGGCGCGGACAATGAGCAGTTCTTC. Its protein is CASSSWGADNEQFF.

The rearrangement joins TRBV5-1 to TRBJ2-5; 7 nucleotides match TRBD2. The CDR3 spans 15 residues. Trimming took 0 bases from V and 5 from J; bases not matched to a gene: 7. The germline V gene has CDR1 SGHRS and CDR2 YFSETQ. CDR3 loop: CASSLVASGGETQYF. The CDR3 DNA is TGCGCCAGCAGCTTGGTGGCTAGCGGAGGGGAGACCCAGTACTTC.

The rearrangement joins TRBV7-8 to TRBJ1-1, with D possibly matching TRBD1 (6 bases). Deletions cut 3 bases from V and 0 bases from J, with 11 bases between. Germline V gene sequence: CDR1 SGHVS, CDR2 FQNEAQ. CDR3 length: 15 amino acids. The CDR3 region is CASSFGGGMNTEAFF. The CDR3 DNA reads TGTGCCAGCAGCTTTGGGGGGGGCATGAACACTGAAGCTTTCTTT.

The V call is TRBV9, the J call TRBJ2-2, with no clear D. The CDR3 runs 15 residues. The germline CDR1 and CDR2 sequences are SGDLS and YYNGEE. Trimming left V 4 bases short and J 3 bases short, with 13 bases between. The CDR3 DNA reads TGTGCCAGCAGCACTACCGGGTCCTACACCGGGGAGCTGTTTTTT. Its protein product is CASSTTGSYTGELFF.

This clone was seen ten or more times. The CDR3 loop reads CASSVVSGVTDTQYF. The DNA of the CDR3 is TGTGCCAGCAGCGTAGTATCGGGAGTCACAGATACGCAGTATTTT. The chain combines TRBV9 with TRBJ2-3; D is perhaps TRBD2 (6 bases). Germline loops: CDR1 SGDLS, CDR2 YYNGEE. The V end lost 0 bases, the J end lost 2 bases, and 10 bases lay between the germline ends. The CDR3 is made up of 15 amino acids. The whole variable domain, remainder taken from reference TRBV9 and TRBJ2-3, is DSGVTQTPKHLITATGQRVTLRCSPRSGDLSVYWYQQSLDQGLQFLIQYYNGEERAKGNILERFSAQQFPDLHSELNLSSLELGDSALYFCASSVVSGVTDTQYFGPGTRLTVL.

This sequence joins TRBV3-1 (or the pseudogene TRBV3-2) and TRBJ2-1; TRBD2 matches 9 bases. The CDR3 has 14 residues. CDR1 LGHDT and CDR2 YNNKEL come from the germline V gene (reference sequence). V trimming: 0 bases; J trimming: 8 bases; junction bases outside the gene matches: 2. The CDR3 sequence: CASSQEAGGDEQFF. The CDR3 coding sequence is TGTGCCAGCAGCCAAGAAGCGGGAGGAGATGAGCAGTTCTTC.

The gene calls are TRBV5-1 and TRBJ2-7; TRBD1 is a possible D gene (6 bases). The CDR3 sequence is 14 residues long. Trimming left V 8 bases short and J 2 bases short, with 17 bases between. The germline gives CDR1 SGHRS, CDR2 YFSETQ. Written as DNA, the CDR3 is TGCGCCAGTTACCGGGACACCGGTACCTACGAGCAGTACTTC. The encoded protein is CASYRDTGTYEQYF.

The CDR3 protein is CASSLSGSFYEQYF. The CDR3, as DNA: TGTGCCAGCAGTCTTAGCGGGAGCTTCTACGAGCAGTACTTC. The V call is TRBV28, the J call TRBJ2-7, with 9 bases matching TRBD2. From germline, CDR1 is MDHEN and CDR2 SYDVKM. The CDR3 has 14 amino acids. V gave up 5 bases and J gave up 3 bases; unmatched junction bases: 5.

V is TRBV5-1 and J is TRBJ1-6, with D possibly TRBD1 on 6 matching bases. Germline V gene sequence: CDR1 SGHRS, CDR2 YFSETQ. Deletions cut 4 bases from V and 9 bases from J, with 17 bases between. This CDR3 spans 15 amino acids. CDR3 sequence: CASSPGTFPSSPLHF. The CDR3 bases are TGCGCCAGCAGCCCCGGGACATTCCCTTCTTCACCCCTCCACTTT.

V usage is TRBV5-1 and J usage is TRBJ2-5, with 9 bases matching TRBD1. J was trimmed by 3 bases and V by 6 bases; bases with no gene match: 9. Germline lookup yields CDR1 SGHRS and CDR2 YFSETQ. The CDR3 length is 15 residues. CDR3 amino acids: CASTRAWDREETQYF. CDR3 DNA sequence: TGCGCCAGCACCAGAGCTTGGGACAGGGAAGAGACCCAGTACTTC.

This clone has just one count. V is TRBV28 and J is TRBJ1-6; possibly TRBD1 for D (5 bases). The CDR3 extends over 17 amino acids. Trimming took 3 bases from V and 4 from J, leaving 16 bases between them. Germline V gene data show CDR1 as MDHEN and CDR2 as SYDVKM. CDR3 DNA: TGTGCCAGCAGTTTCCAGGGCATAAGGGAATATAATTCACCCCTCCACTTT. Its protein product is CASSFQGIREYNSPLHF.

V and J are TRBV6-1 and TRBJ1-5; 7 bases map to TRBD1. V lost 2 bases, J lost 3 bases, and 4 bases stayed unmatched. In germline, CDR1 is MNHNS, CDR2 SASEGT. This CDR3 contains 15 residues. For the CDR3, the DNA is TGTGCCAGCAGTGAACCAGGGGGACCCAATCAGCCCCAGCATTTT. It encodes CASSEPGGPNQPQHF.